This entry concerns a single T cell receptor beta chain. Assay used: immunoSEQ multiplex PCR; TCRdb lists only in-frame clones, some missing. The sample includes 200,000 to 250,000 clones, 80% to 90% of them seen just once. The data were obtained in a study of blood T cell repertoires in COVID-19. Study-level background: T cells, B-cell-depleted T cells, or PBMCs supplied cDNA or gDNA.

Cohorts were determined from participant-reported clinical history. This CDR3 is built from 12 residues. The V segment lost 7 bases and the J segment 6 bases; nucleotides outside the gene matches: 5. Germline V gives CDR1 SQVTM, CDR2 ANQGSEA. The rearrangement uses TRBV29-1 and TRBJ1-1, with 10 bases identical to TRBD1. Sequencing was done on a sample of PBMCs or T cells enriched from blood (not recorded which). The sequence derives from a woman in her 30s who had recovered from COVID-19. CDR3 coding DNA: TGCAGCGGAAACGGACAGGGGGCTGAAGCTTTCTTT. Translated, it gives CSGNGQGAEAFF. Full variable domain (remainder filled in from reference TRBV29-1 and TRBJ1-1): SAVISQKPSRDICQRGTSLTIQCQVDSQVTMMFWYRQQPGQSLTLIATANQGSEATYESGFVIDKFPISRPNLTFSTLTVSNMSPEDSSIYLCSGNGQGAEAFFGQGTRLTVV.